This T cell receptor beta chain is from a study of T cells expressing NK-cell markers. Each CDR3 protein gets one entry in TCRdb, which reprocessed the 5' RACE reads and gives no DNA. The sample table includes 130,000 to 150,000 distinct CDR3 sequences. The CDR3 runs to 16 residues. Overall study findings and caveats: Dominant NKG2C+ clonotypes in roughly six donors made up roughly 1.0-7.0% of CD8+ T cells.

Concerning this clonotype itself: Its specificity is not known.

The material sequenced was blood T cells: a sorted CD56 or NKG2C T cell subset, CD4+ or CD8+ T cells, or bulk PBMC T cells (not recorded which). The chain links TRBV12-3 or TRBV12-4 to TRBJ2-7; TCRdb proposes TRBD1, but this gene call is untestable without DNA. This TCR came from a man between 18 and 35 years old in good health. The CDR3 here is CASSFTPLQGAGEQYF.